This T cell receptor (beta chain) was sequenced during a study of sequential checkpoint blockade in melanoma. Study-level information: First-line arms were nivolumab then ipilimumab, or the reverse, randomized 1:1.

Stated treatment: randomized to nivolumab then ipilimumab (arm A) or the reverse (arm B). Sequencing used immunoSEQ multiplex PCR; TCRdb keeps in-frame clones, though not all of them. The data contain around 12,000 clones, 77% of them singletons. The CDR3 is made up of 15 amino acids. Germline V gives CDR1 MNHEY, CDR2 SVGAGI. The ends lost 6 bases at V and 9 bases at J; junction bases unmatched: 16. Sequencing used CD8+ T cells sorted from blood (inferred from file names), obtained from a patient given nivolumab and ipilimumab in sequence. The chain uses TRBV6-5 and TRBJ2-7, with 8 nucleotides matching TRBD1. The source is a human donor with melanoma. CDR3 in DNA: TGTGCCAGCAGCCTAGGACAGGGAGTTTGGTATGGGCAGTACTTC. Amino acid sequence: CASSLGQGVWYGQYF.